The following is a TCR beta chain sequence with its context. The data derive from a study of spatial heterogeneity in lung cancer. Study in general: A unique TCR and UMI combination showed up more than ten times in raw reads, on average.

Germline trimming cut 7 bases from V and 1 base from J; bases unmatched to any gene: 6. From germline, CDR1 is SQVTM and CDR2 ANQGSEA. CDR3 size: 13 residues. Individually, TCR cDNA molecules were each labelled with a unique molecular identifier. MiXCR was run by TCRdb on the 5' RACE reads, yielding one entry per CDR3 protein. The sample has 85,000 to 100,000 distinct CDR3 sequences; 19% are singletons. Time point defined: blood at routine non-recurrence follow-up after resection. V usage is TRBV29-1 and J usage is TRBJ2-5; TRBD1 matches at 7 bases. The sample was PBMCs, taken at follow-up. This TCR came from a male donor with early-stage non-small cell lung cancer. CDR3 sequence: CSARDSPQETQYF. In nucleotides, the CDR3 is TGCAGCGCCCGGGACAGTCCCCAAGAGACCCAGTACTTC.